Each of the 9 T cell receptor beta chains below was sequenced from the same sample in a study. Using its own MiXCR run on the RT-PCR reads, TCRdb lists one record per CDR3 protein. The table lists hundreds of thousands of distinct CDR3 sequences, 13% to 15% of them singletons, with 3% to 4.5% in the top ten. Sequenced input: memory CD4+ T cells from blood. Source of these receptors: a female donor in good health, serving as a healthy control.

The V call is TRBV4-2, the J call TRBJ2-2, with 7 bases matching TRBD1. In germline, CDR1 is LGHNA, CDR2 YNFKEQ. Trimming cost V 1 base and J 4 bases; bases outside gene matches: 6. The CDR3 totals 16 residues. The CDR3: CASSQAPTGVTGELFF. CDR3 sequence (DNA): TGTGCCAGCAGCCAAGCCCCTACAGGGGTCACCGGGGAGCTGTTTTTT.

The J gene is TRBJ1-4, the V gene TRBV5-1; D is ambiguous. Germline loops: CDR1 SGHRS, CDR2 YFSETQ. This CDR3 is 16 amino acids long. The ends were cut back, 0 bases at V and 8 bases at J, with 17 bases in the middle. The chain's CDR3 is CASSLGTSGVSEKLFF. CDR3 DNA sequence: TGCGCCAGCAGCTTGGGGACTAGCGGGGTCAGCGAAAAACTGTTTTTT.

Notes on this clonotype: The junction departs from germline at one end; a sequencing error may be responsible. The rearrangement joins TRBV6-2 or TRBV6-3 to TRBJ2-3; tentatively, D is TRBD1 (5 bases). CDR3 size: 15 residues. Germline V gives CDR1 MNHEY, CDR2 SVGEGT. This CDR3 reads CASSWGGISTDTKYF. CDR3 nucleotides: TGTGCCAGCAGTTGGGGCGGAATAAGCACAGATACGAAGTATTTT.

The gene calls are TRBV6-2 or TRBV6-3 and TRBJ1-6, with D tentatively TRBD1 (5 bases). V lost 8 bases and J 4 bases, leaving 12 bases between the germline ends. The germline CDR1 and CDR2 sequences are MNHEY and SVGEGT. The CDR3 runs 14 residues. The chain's CDR3 is CASQGTAYNSPLHF. The CDR3 region has the DNA TGTGCCAGCCAAGGGACGGCTTATAATTCACCCCTCCACTTT.

This clonotype was seen many times. The CDR3, as DNA: TGCAGCGTTGAAACCCCTGGGACTAGCGGGGCTTATTACAATGAGCAGTTCTTC. It yields the protein CSVETPGTSGAYYNEQFF. The chain employs TRBV29-1 and TRBJ2-1, with TRBD2 matching 13 bases. The V gene's germline CDR1 is SQVTM and CDR2 ANQGSEA. The trim removed 2 bases at V and 4 bases at J, leaving 11 bases unmatched. CDR3 length: 18 amino acids.

This clonotype has a handful of counts. J is TRBJ1-2 and V is TRBV7-9; 7 bases match TRBD1. The CDR3 consists of 15 residues. With 5 bases clipped from V and 1 base from J, the junction kept 7 bases outside the gene matches. Germline values: CDR1 SEHNR, CDR2 FQNEAQ (reference sequence). The CDR3 loop reads CASSARDRNNYGYTF. CDR3 nucleotides: TGTGCCAGCAGCGCCCGGGACAGAAATAACTATGGCTACACCTTC.

A word on this clonotype: The CDR3 does not end in the conserved phenylalanine or tryptophan, so this is likely a read error. The DNA is omitted, as the CDR3 cannot be located on it reliably, and the CDR3 follows TCRdb's listing. This chain connects TRBV20-1 to TRBJ2-7; the table calls TRBD2, which could not be checked here. A total of 11 residues make up the CDR3, ends included. Germline loops: CDR1 DFQATT, CDR2 SNEGSKA (reference sequence). The CDR3 loop reads CSASPAGGLYG.

The chain links TRBV7-2 to TRBJ1-2; D is ambiguous. Germline V gene sequence: CDR1 SGHTA, CDR2 FQGNSA. Trimming cost V 0 bases and J 0 bases, with 11 bases left between them. The CDR3 runs to 16 residues. This CDR3 reads CASSLARDISNYGYTF. In DNA, the CDR3 is TGTGCCAGCAGCTTAGCGCGAGACATTTCTAACTATGGCTACACCTTC.

The sample holds many counts of this clonotype. The chain combines TRBV7-9 with TRBJ1-6; the D is unclear. Trimming shortened V by 1 base and J by 16 bases, and 17 bases separated the two germline ends. CDR1 is SEHNR, CDR2 FQNEAQ, per germline (reference sequence). The CDR3 is 14 residues long. Here the CDR3 DNA reads TGTGCCAGCAGCTTAGAGGGTTTCCAATCCGTACTCCACTTT. It is translated as CASSLEGFQSVLHF.